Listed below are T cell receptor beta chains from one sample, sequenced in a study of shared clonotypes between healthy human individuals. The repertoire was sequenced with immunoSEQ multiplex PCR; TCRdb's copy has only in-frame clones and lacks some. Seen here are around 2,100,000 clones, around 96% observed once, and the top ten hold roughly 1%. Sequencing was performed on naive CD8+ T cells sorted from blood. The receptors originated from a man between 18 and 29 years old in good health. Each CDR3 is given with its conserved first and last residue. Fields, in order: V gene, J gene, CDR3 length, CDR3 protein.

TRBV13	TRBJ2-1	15	CATPGTSGSANEQFF
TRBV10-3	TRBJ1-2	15	CAISESPGTNYGYTF
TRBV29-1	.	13	CSVETGLSYEQYF
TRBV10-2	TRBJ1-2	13	CASSTGPGYGYTF
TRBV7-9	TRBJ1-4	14	CASSPDRGIGKLFF
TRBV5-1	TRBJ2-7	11	CASTQGLEQYF
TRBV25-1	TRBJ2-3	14	CASSAPTGADTQYF
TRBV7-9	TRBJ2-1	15	CASSFPQGSYNEQFF
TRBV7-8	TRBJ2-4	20	CASSPDTLFTSGGAKNIQYF
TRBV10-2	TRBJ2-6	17	CASTWDGLYSGANVLTF
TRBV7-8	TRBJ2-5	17	CASSLVIAGVGQETQYF
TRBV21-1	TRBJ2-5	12	CASVCGEETQYF
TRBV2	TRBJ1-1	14	CACLVGFMNTEAFF
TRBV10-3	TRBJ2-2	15	CAISDMGDTTGELFF
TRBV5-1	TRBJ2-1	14	CASSQGTSLNEQFF
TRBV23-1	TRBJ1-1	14	CPRGFRVLNTEAFF
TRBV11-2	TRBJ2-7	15	CASSLFWGPTYEQYF